These 9 T cell receptor beta chains were all obtained from the same sample, sequenced in a study of T-cell memory formation after mild COVID-19. From the 5' RACE reads, TCRdb called clonotypes with MiXCR, one entry per CDR3 protein. The data show about 55,000 distinct CDR3 sequences, with more than 8% seen just once and around 1.2% held by the top ten. Sequencing was performed on PBMCs or a T cell subset sorted from them (not recorded which). The receptors originated from a young man who had mild COVID-19 (a few samples of this study predate the infection). Cell type and time point are not known.

This clonotype was detected ten times or more. The chain couples TRBV7-2 to TRBJ2-3; D unclear. CDR3 length: 12 residues. Trimming shortened V by 5 bases and J by 2 bases, and 5 bases separated the two germline ends. The germline V gene encodes CDR1 SGHTA and CDR2 FQGNSA. CDR3 in DNA: TGTGCCAGCAGCCCCTACACAGATACGCAGTATTTT. Protein sequence: CASSPYTDTQYF.

At least ten counts were recorded for this clonotype. J is TRBJ2-3 and V is TRBV7-3; 8 bases are shared with TRBD1. J lost 2 bases, V lost 5 bases, and 6 bases had no gene match. This CDR3 spans 15 amino acids. Germline V CDR1 and CDR2: SGHTA, FQGTGA. The chain's CDR3 is CASSRQGRNTDTQYF. DNA for the CDR3: TGTGCCAGCAGCCGACAGGGGCGAAACACAGATACGCAGTATTTT.

The chain is built from TRBV5-1 and TRBJ1-6; 9 positions agree with TRBD1. This CDR3 is built from 18 residues. Trimming at V came to 1 base and at J to 9 bases, leaving 14 bases not matched to a gene. CDR1 and CDR2 (germline): SGHRS, YFSETQ. The CDR3 sequence: CASSLTGTGRVTSSPLHF. CDR3 in DNA: TGCGCCAGCAGCTTGACCGGGACAGGGCGGGTTACTAGTTCACCCCTCCACTTT.

Only a few counts were recorded for this clonotype. This chain links TRBV29-1 with TRBJ1-2, with 7 bases that match TRBD1. Germline V CDR1 and CDR2: SQVTM, ANQGSEA. The CDR3 sequence is 14 residues long. Losses at the gene ends were 3 bases for V and 5 bases for J; bases not matched to a gene: 9. The CDR3 protein is CSVDAGGRRYGYTF. The CDR3 DNA is TGCAGCGTTGATGCAGGGGGTAGGAGATATGGCTACACCTTC.

This clonotype turned up a few times. The chain is built from TRBV28 and TRBJ2-7, with D possibly matching TRBD1 (6 bases). The CDR3 runs to 15 residues. V dropped 4 bases and J dropped 6 bases, with 19 bases sitting between them. Germline-derived CDR1 and CDR2 are MDHEN and SYDVKM. CDR3 DNA: TGTGCCAGCAGTTCCCTGACTGACAGGCTCCCCGAGCAGTACGTC. Amino acids: CASSSLTDRLPEQYV.

This sequence joins TRBV4-3 and TRBJ1-2; D is undetermined. Germline lookup yields CDR1 LGHNA and CDR2 YSLEER. The CDR3 covers 15 residues. Trimming took off 0 bases at V and 0 bases at J, with 8 bases between the two ends. CDR3 DNA sequence: TGCGCCAGCAGCCAAGATTGGGGTTCTAACTATGGCTACACCTTC. As protein: CASSQDWGSNYGYTF.

The chain combines TRBV7-9 with TRBJ2-5, with TRBD1 matching 8 bases. Germline V lookup: CDR1 SEHNR, CDR2 FQNEAQ (reference sequence). Trimming removed 2 bases from V and 5 bases from J; junction bases left unmatched: 7. This CDR3 contains 15 residues. CDR3 nucleotide sequence: TGTGCCAGCAGCTTATCCCAGGGGGCGCGGGAGACCCAGTACTTC. It is translated as CASSLSQGARETQYF.

The gene calls are TRBV29-1 and TRBJ1-4, with 7 bases matching TRBD1. CDR3 length: 14 residues. V was clipped by 0 bases and J by 7 bases; unmatched bases: 5. The germline V gene has CDR1 SQVTM and CDR2 ANQGSEA. CDR3: CSVEETAGGEKLFF. For the CDR3, the DNA is TGCAGCGTTGAAGAGACGGCAGGGGGTGAAAAACTGTTTTTT.

This clonotype has a handful of counts. J is TRBJ2-7 and V is TRBV7-9; 9 bases align to TRBD1. The CDR3 extends over 15 amino acids. Trimming took 6 bases from V and 6 from J; bases not matched to a gene: 12. Germline V gene lookup returns CDR1 SEHNR and CDR2 FQNEAQ (reference sequence). The DNA for the CDR3 is TGTGCCAGCAGTTACCAGCCGGGACAGGGCTCCGAGCAGTACTTC. Its protein is CASSYQPGQGSEQYF.